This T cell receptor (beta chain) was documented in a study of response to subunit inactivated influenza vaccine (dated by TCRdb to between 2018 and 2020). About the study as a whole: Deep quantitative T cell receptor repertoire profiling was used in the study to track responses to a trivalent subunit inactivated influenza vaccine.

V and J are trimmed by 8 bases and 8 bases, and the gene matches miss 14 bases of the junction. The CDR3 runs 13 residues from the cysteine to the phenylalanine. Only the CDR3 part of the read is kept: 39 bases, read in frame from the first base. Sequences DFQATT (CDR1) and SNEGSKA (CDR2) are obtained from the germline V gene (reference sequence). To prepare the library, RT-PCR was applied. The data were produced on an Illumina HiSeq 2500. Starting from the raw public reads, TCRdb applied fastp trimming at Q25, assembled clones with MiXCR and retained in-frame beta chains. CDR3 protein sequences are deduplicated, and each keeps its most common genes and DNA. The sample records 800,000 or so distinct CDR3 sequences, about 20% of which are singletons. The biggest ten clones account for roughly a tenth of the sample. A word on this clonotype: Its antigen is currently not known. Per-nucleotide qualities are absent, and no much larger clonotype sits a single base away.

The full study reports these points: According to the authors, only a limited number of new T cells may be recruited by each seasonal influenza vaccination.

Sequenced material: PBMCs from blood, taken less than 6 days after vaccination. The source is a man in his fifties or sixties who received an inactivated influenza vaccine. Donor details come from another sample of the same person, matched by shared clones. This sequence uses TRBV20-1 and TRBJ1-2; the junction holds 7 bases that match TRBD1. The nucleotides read TGCAGTATACCCTGGGCAGGGGGTGAGGGCTACACCTTC. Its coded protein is CSIPWAGGEGYTF.